These 8 T cell receptor beta chains share one sample of origin, sequenced in a study of sequential checkpoint blockade in melanoma. Only in-frame clones appear in the TCRdb table, and some are missing; sequencing was by immunoSEQ multiplex PCR. The sample yields about 21,000 clones, around four fifths seen once. The sample's treatment: randomized to nivolumab then ipilimumab (arm A) or the reverse (arm B). The sample was CD8+ T cells sorted from blood (inferred from file names), taken from a patient given nivolumab and ipilimumab in sequence. The receptors stem from a human donor with melanoma.

The V and J genes are TRBV30 and TRBJ1-1, with 7 bases lining up with TRBD1. V lost 3 bases to trimming and J lost 5 bases; unmatched junction nucleotides: 9. The length of the CDR3 is 14 residues. CDR1 is GTSNPN and CDR2 is SVGIG in the germline V gene (reference sequence). CDR3 sequence: CAWSPSQGMTEAFF. The CDR3 bases are TGTGCCTGGAGCCCCTCACAGGGGATGACTGAAGCTTTCTTT. The whole variable domain, filled in from reference TRBV30 and TRBJ1-1, reads SQTIHQWPATLVQPVGSPLSLECTVEGTSNPNLYWYRQAAGRGLQLLFYSVGIGQISSEVPQNLSASRPQDRQFILSSKKLLLSDSGFYLCAWSPSQGMTEAFFGQGTRLTVV.

This clone was seen only once. CDR3 DNA: TGTGCCAGCAGATCGGACGCGGGGGCATACACAGATACGCAGTATTTT. Translated, it gives CASRSDAGAYTDTQYF. The V and J genes are TRBV5-6 and TRBJ2-3; TRBD2 is a possible D gene (7 bases). Trimming took off 5 bases at V and 2 bases at J, with 18 bases between the two ends. This CDR3 is 16 amino acids long. CDR1 SGHDT and CDR2 YYEEEE come from the germline V gene.

This clone was seen only once. V is TRBV4-2 and J is TRBJ2-4; possible D gene TRBD2, 5 bases. V lost 0 bases to trimming and J lost 3 bases, with 15 bases between them. The CDR3 extends over 17 amino acids. Germline V gives CDR1 LGHNA, CDR2 YNFKEQ. This chain's CDR3 is CASSQDYQRGGKNIQYF. The CDR3 region has the DNA TGTGCCAGCAGCCAAGATTACCAGCGAGGAGGCAAAAACATTCAGTACTTC.

The chain is built from TRBV4-3 and TRBJ2-7; D possibly corresponds to TRBD1 (5 bases). V lost 0 bases and J 0 bases, leaving 18 bases between the germline ends. This CDR3 has 18 amino acids. Per the germline V gene, CDR1 is LGHNA and CDR2 is YSLEER. Here the CDR3 reads CASSQEWGLNEYSYEQYF. The DNA of the CDR3 is TGCGCCAGCAGCCAAGAATGGGGCCTGAATGAGTACTCCTACGAGCAGTACTTC.

The chain recombines TRBV7-8 with TRBJ1-1, with 9 bases identical to TRBD1. V lost 2 bases and J lost 0; bases outside the gene matches: 4. Germline V gene data show CDR1 as SGHVS and CDR2 as FQNEAQ. The CDR3 runs to 16 residues. The CDR3 sequence is CASSLSDRGLNTEAFF. CDR3 coding DNA: TGTGCCAGCAGCTTATCGGACAGGGGTTTGAACACTGAAGCTTTCTTT.

The chain has TRBV4-3 and TRBJ1-2; TRBD1 agrees at 7 bases. Germline V lookup: CDR1 LGHNA, CDR2 YSLEER. The CDR3 covers 16 residues. V shed 0 bases, J shed 2 bases, and the junction held 6 bases outside the gene matches. CDR3 nucleotide sequence: TGCGCCAGCAGCCAAGAGACGGGGACAGTCAACTATGGCTACACCTTC. Its protein is CASSQETGTVNYGYTF.

The genes are TRBV6-5 and TRBJ2-7; D gene ambiguous. The length of the CDR3 is 13 residues. Germline CDR1 is MNHEY and CDR2 is SVGAGI. Trimming cost V 4 bases and J 4 bases, with 11 bases left between them. The CDR3 nucleotides are TGTGCCAGCAGTTTCGGTGTGGAGTACGAGCAGTACTTC. Translated, it gives CASSFGVEYEQYF.

The chain joins TRBV5-8 to TRBJ1-6; maybe TRBD1 (6 bases). This CDR3 spans 15 amino acids. The germline gives CDR1 SGHTS, CDR2 YDEGEE. Deletions cut 4 bases from V and 8 bases from J, with 16 bases between. CDR3 coding DNA: TGTGCCAGCAGCACCCGACAGGTTTGGGATTCACCCCTCCACTTT. It specifies CASSTRQVWDSPLHF.